This T cell receptor beta chain derives from a study of response to subunit inactivated influenza vaccine. Study-level findings and limits: Every seasonal influenza vaccination brings in few new T cells, the authors suggested.

The V gene lost 6 bases and the J gene lost 5 bases, with 11 bases spanning the gap. There are 13 residues in the CDR3. CDR1 is MNHEY and CDR2 is SVGEGT in the germline V gene. TCRdb reanalysed the RT-PCR reads using MiXCR and keeps one entry per CDR3 protein. The table lists about 700,000 distinct CDR3 sequences, about a sixth of them singletons. Worth noting for this clonotype: Its antigen is unknown.

The J gene is TRBJ2-1, the V gene TRBV6-2 or TRBV6-3; D not resolved. The receptor comes from a man between 50 and 59 years old who received an inactivated influenza vaccine. The input for sequencing was PBMCs from blood, taken 11 to 12 days after vaccination. CDR3 loop: CASRPNLNNEQFF. CDR3 bases: TGTGCCAGCAGACCCAACCTTAACAATGAGCAGTTCTTC.